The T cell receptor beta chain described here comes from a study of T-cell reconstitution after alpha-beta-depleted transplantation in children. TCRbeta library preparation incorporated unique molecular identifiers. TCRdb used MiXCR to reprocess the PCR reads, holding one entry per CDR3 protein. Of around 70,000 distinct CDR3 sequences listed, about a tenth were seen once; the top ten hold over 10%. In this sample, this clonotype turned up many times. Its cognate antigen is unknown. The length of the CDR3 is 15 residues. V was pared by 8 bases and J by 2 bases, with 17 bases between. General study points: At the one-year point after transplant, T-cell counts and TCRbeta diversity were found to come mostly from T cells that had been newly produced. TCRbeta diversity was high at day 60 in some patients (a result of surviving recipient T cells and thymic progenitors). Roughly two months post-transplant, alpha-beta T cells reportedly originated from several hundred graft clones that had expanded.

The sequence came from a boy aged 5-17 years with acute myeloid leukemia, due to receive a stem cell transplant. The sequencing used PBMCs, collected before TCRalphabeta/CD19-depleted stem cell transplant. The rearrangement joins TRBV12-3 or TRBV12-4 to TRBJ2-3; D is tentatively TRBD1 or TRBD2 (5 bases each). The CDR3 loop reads CASSSGTFHTDTQYF. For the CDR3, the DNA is TGTGCCAGCTCCTCTGGGACCTTCCACACAGATACGCAGTATTTT.